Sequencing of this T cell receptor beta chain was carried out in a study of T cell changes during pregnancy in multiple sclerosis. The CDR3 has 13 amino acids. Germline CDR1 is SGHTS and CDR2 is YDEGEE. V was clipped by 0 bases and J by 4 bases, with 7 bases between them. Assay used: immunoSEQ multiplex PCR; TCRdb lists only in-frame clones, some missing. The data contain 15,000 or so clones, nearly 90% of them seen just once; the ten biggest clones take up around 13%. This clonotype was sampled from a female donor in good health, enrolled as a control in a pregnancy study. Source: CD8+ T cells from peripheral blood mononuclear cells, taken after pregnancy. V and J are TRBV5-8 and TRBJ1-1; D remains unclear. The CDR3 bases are TGTGCCAGCAGCTTGGGACATGGCACTGAAGCTTTCTTT. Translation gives CASSLGHGTEAFF.